The 30 T cell receptor beta chains in this list originate from one sample, sequenced in a study of response to subunit inactivated influenza vaccine listed by TCRdb under 2018. The library was obtained by RT-PCR. Sequencing was carried out with an Illumina HiSeq 2500. TCRdb redid the processing of the public reads, applying fastp at Q25 and MiXCR, and retained in-frame beta chains. Entries that share a CDR3 protein sequence are merged under the most common genes and DNA. The sample table holds some 540,000 distinct CDR3 sequences, of which under 30% were seen once. The ten largest clones capture roughly 2.8% of the sample. This sample was also put to use in a study of T cells expressing NK-cell markers. The second source states: 5'RACE template switching, by which a universal primer site and unique molecular identifiers were added, was used to make TCR beta cDNA libraries.

The sequencing here drew on CD4+ T cells sorted from PBMCs, taken 12 days after vaccination. Receptors were obtained from a man aged 45 to 65 who received an inactivated influenza vaccine. Donor details come from another sample of the same person, matched by shared clones.

The rearrangement joins TRBV3-1 to TRBJ1-4, with TRBD1 identical over 7 bases. This CDR3 region has 11 residues. Losses at the gene ends were 4 bases for V and 14 bases for J; bases not matched to a gene: 4. Germline V gene data show CDR1 as LGHDT and CDR2 as YNNKEL (reference sequence). The CDR3 sequence: CASSRTGRLFF. The CDR3 DNA reads TGTGCCAGCAGCCGGACAGGAAGGCTGTTTTTT.

This clonotype turned up a few times. The rearrangement links TRBV5-8 to TRBJ2-2; D not resolved. The germline CDR1 and CDR2 sequences are SGHTS and YDEGEE. This CDR3 is 16 amino acids long. The ends were cut back, 0 bases at V and 0 bases at J, with 9 bases in the middle. The CDR3 region has the DNA TGTGCCAGCAGCTTGGTCTGGCGAACGAACACCGGGGAGCTGTTTTTT. Translated, it gives CASSLVWRTNTGELFF. The complete variable domain, with remaining parts taken from reference TRBV5-8 and TRBJ2-2, reads EAGVTQSPTHLIKTRGQQATLRCSPISGHTSVYWYQQALGLGLQFLLWYDEGEERNRGNFPPRFSGRQFPNYSSELNVNALELEDSALYLCASSLVWRTNTGELFFGEGSRLTVL.

This sequence joins TRBV3-1 and TRBJ2-3; 10 bases align to TRBD2. Germline trimming cut 3 bases from V and 2 bases from J; bases unmatched to any gene: 5. The length of the CDR3 is 16 residues. Germline V gene lookup returns CDR1 LGHDT and CDR2 YNNKEL (reference sequence). The CDR3 DNA is TGTGCCAGCAGCCAGACTAGCGGGTGGACCACAGATACGCAGTATTTT. This sequence encodes CASSQTSGWTTDTQYF.

V usage is TRBV5-1 and J usage is TRBJ2-7, with a possible D match to TRBD1 (6 bases). The germline V and J ends were trimmed by 1 base and 6 bases, with 14 bases remaining between them. In germline, CDR1 is SGHRS, CDR2 YFSETQ. This CDR3 spans 14 amino acids. The CDR3 DNA reads TGCGCCAGCAGCTTGACCGACAGGCGCAGCGAGCAGTACTTC. Translation gives CASSLTDRRSEQYF.

The CDR3 spells CASSSGPLGEQYF. The DNA for the CDR3 is TGTGCCAGCAGCTCAGGGCCACTGGGCGAGCAGTACTTC. V and J are TRBV7-9 and TRBJ2-7; D may be TRBD1 (5 bases). Germline V lookup: CDR1 SEHNR, CDR2 FQNEAQ (reference sequence). This CDR3 contains 13 residues. V dropped 4 bases and J dropped 6 bases, with 13 bases sitting between them. The entire variable domain, with the rest obtained from reference TRBV7-9 and TRBJ2-7, is as follows: DTGVSQNPRHKITKRGQNVTFRCDPISEHNRLYWYRQTLGQGPEFLTYFQNEAQLEKSRLLSDRFSAERPKGSFSTLEIQRTEQGDSAMYLCASSSGPLGEQYFGPGTRLTVT.

The rearrangement joins TRBV9 to TRBJ2-7; 9 nucleotides line up with TRBD2. CDR1 and CDR2 (germline): SGDLS, YYNGEE. Unmatched junction bases numbered 3, after V lost 2 bases and J lost 0 bases. This CDR3 is 15 amino acids long. The DNA of the CDR3 is TGTGCCAGCAGCGTCAATAGCGGGAGCTCCTACGAGCAGTACTTC. This translates into CASSVNSGSSYEQYF.

The V and J genes are TRBV6-5 and TRBJ1-2; D uncertain. Trimming took off 6 bases at V and 4 bases at J, with 9 bases between the two ends. This CDR3 is built from 12 residues. Germline values: CDR1 MNHEY, CDR2 SVGAGI. The CDR3 is CASSDNIYGYTF. DNA of the CDR3: TGTGCCAGCAGCGACAACATCTATGGCTACACCTTC.

The genes are TRBV20-1 and TRBJ2-7; 9 positions agree with TRBD1. CDR3 size: 14 residues. Germline V gene data show CDR1 as DFQATT and CDR2 as SNEGSKA (reference sequence). Trimming took 0 bases from V and 2 from J; bases not matched to a gene: 2. The CDR3 protein is CSAREDRGAYEQYF. The CDR3 nucleotides read TGCAGTGCTAGAGAGGACAGGGGAGCCTACGAGCAGTACTTC.

The J gene is TRBJ2-7, the V gene TRBV3-1, with 8 nucleotides matching TRBD1. CDR3 size: 14 residues. With 4 bases clipped from V and 5 bases from J, the junction kept 7 bases outside the gene matches. Germline loops: CDR1 LGHDT, CDR2 YNNKEL (reference sequence). The CDR3: CASSPAGGSNEQYF. CDR3 nucleotide sequence: TGTGCCAGCAGCCCGGCAGGGGGCTCGAACGAGCAGTACTTC.

The chain combines TRBV2 with TRBJ2-1, with TRBD2 matching 12 bases. In germline, CDR1 is SNHLY, CDR2 FYNNEI. This CDR3 is 17 amino acids long. V lost 6 bases, J lost 0 bases, and 6 bases stayed unmatched. CDR3 sequence reads: CASRSLAGGFSYNEQFF. Written as DNA, the CDR3 is TGTGCCAGCAGGAGCCTAGCGGGAGGGTTCTCCTACAATGAGCAGTTCTTC.

This clonotype appeared a few times. J is TRBJ2-3 and V is TRBV6-2 or TRBV6-3; 7 positions agree with TRBD2. J gave up 2 bases and V 5 bases, and 10 bases lay outside the gene matches. Germline V gene lookup returns CDR1 MNHEY and CDR2 SVGEGT. The CDR3 is 16 amino acids. The CDR3, as DNA: TGTGCCAGCAGTAGGGCTAGCGGAACCCTCACAGATACGCAGTATTTT. Its translation is CASSRASGTLTDTQYF.

This clonotype was seen only a few times. This chain joins TRBV7-2 and TRBJ2-1; 9 positions agree with TRBD2. The length of the CDR3 is 15 residues. The trim removed 7 bases at V and 1 base at J, leaving 5 bases unmatched. Germline lookup yields CDR1 SGHTA and CDR2 FQGNSA. The CDR3 DNA follows: TGTGCCAGCACCCGACTAGCGGCGTCCTACAATGAGCAGTTCTTC. As protein: CASTRLAASYNEQFF.

This clonotype was seen a handful of times. The CDR3 sequence is CASSHGTSLPGYTF. The CDR3 bases are TGTGCCAGCAGCCACGGGACCTCTCTACCTGGCTACACCTTC. This chain links TRBV16 with TRBJ1-2; the D gene is possibly TRBD1 (5 bases). Trimming left V 3 bases short and J 7 bases short, with 15 bases between. Germline lookup yields CDR1 KGHSY and CDR2 FQNENV. CDR3 length: 14 residues.

This clonotype was seen at least ten times. The V gene is TRBV6-5, the J gene TRBJ2-3; 9 bases match TRBD1. Germline V gene data show CDR1 as MNHEY and CDR2 as SVGAGI. Trimming at V came to 0 bases and at J to 1 base, leaving 2 bases not matched to a gene. The CDR3 sequence is 16 residues long. The CDR3 protein is CASSYSGQGGTDTQYF. CDR3 DNA sequence: TGTGCCAGCAGTTACTCGGGACAGGGTGGCACAGATACGCAGTATTTT.

The chain uses TRBV20-1 and TRBJ2-3; TRBD2 matches 7 bases. The CDR3 is made up of 15 amino acids. Trimming cost V 7 bases and J 0 bases; bases outside gene matches: 10. Per the germline V gene, CDR1 is DFQATT and CDR2 is SNEGSKA (reference sequence). CDR3 residues: CSGHRLSGSTDTQYF. The CDR3 nucleotides are TGCAGTGGTCACCGACTTAGCGGGAGCACAGATACGCAGTATTTT.

This clonotype was seen a few times. V gene TRBV4-1 combines with J gene TRBJ1-1, with D possibly matching TRBD1 (6 bases). Germline CDR1 is MGHRA and CDR2 is YSYEKL. Between the trimmed V and J ends, which lost 1 base and 1 base, there was a span of 19 bases. The CDR3 is 18 amino acids. The CDR3 is CASSQGPGQPRQNTEAFF. As DNA, the CDR3 is TGCGCCAGCAGCCAAGGACCAGGACAGCCAAGACAGAACACTGAAGCTTTCTTT.

This clonotype occurred a few times. V gene TRBV10-3 combines with J gene TRBJ2-2; no clear D. The CDR3 runs 16 residues. V was shortened by 7 bases and J by 0 bases, with 15 bases between the two germline ends. CDR1 ENHRY and CDR2 SYGVKD come from the germline V gene. The DNA for the CDR3 is TGTGCCATCACCGATGACCGACCGCCGAACACCGGGGAGCTGTTTTTT. It specifies CAITDDRPPNTGELFF.

This clonotype has a count of ten or more. This chain connects TRBV10-3 to TRBJ2-5; D could derive from TRBD1 or TRBD2 (5 bases each). The CDR3 is 15 residues long. Trimming left V 4 bases short and J 7 bases short, with 19 bases between. Germline V gives CDR1 ENHRY, CDR2 SYGVKD. The CDR3: CAISGAGDPPGTQYF. The CDR3 DNA follows: TGTGCCATCAGTGGTGCTGGGGACCCTCCGGGGACCCAGTACTTC.

This clonotype was detected a few times. CDR3 sequence (DNA): TGTGCCAGCAGTTTAAGGGCGGGACCAAGGGGGACCCAGTACTTC. It encodes CASSLRAGPRGTQYF. The chain uses TRBV12-3 or TRBV12-4 and TRBJ2-5; a weak D match, TRBD2 (6 bases). This CDR3 is built from 15 residues. Deletions cut 2 bases from V and 7 bases from J, with 17 bases between.

This chain joins TRBV11-2 and TRBJ2-3, with 7 bases matching TRBD1. With V trimmed by 4 bases and J by 2 bases, 9 bases remained unmatched. The CDR3 sequence is 16 residues long. CDR1 is SGHAT, CDR2 FQNNGV, per germline. CDR3 coding DNA: TGTGCCAGCAGCTACAAAGGGACAGCCGCCACAGATACGCAGTATTTT. Protein: CASSYKGTAATDTQYF.

The rearrangement links TRBV7-2 to TRBJ2-5; TRBD2 matches at 7 bases. Germline-derived CDR1 and CDR2 are SGHTA and FQGNSA. The V segment lost 5 bases and the J segment 5 bases; nucleotides outside the gene matches: 8. The CDR3 is 14 residues long. CDR3 in amino acids: CASSPQTGGETQYF. CDR3 coding DNA: TGTGCCAGCAGCCCGCAAACCGGGGGGGAGACCCAGTACTTC. The complete variable domain, with remaining parts taken from reference TRBV7-2 and TRBJ2-5, reads GAGVSQSPSNKVTEKGKDVELRCDPISGHTALYWYRQSLGQGLEFLIYFQGNSAPDKSGLPSDRFSAERTGGSVSTLTIQRTQQEDSAVYLCASSPQTGGETQYFGPGTRLLVL.

This chain uses TRBV7-8 with TRBJ2-1, with 8 bases matching TRBD2. This CDR3 is 13 amino acids long. Germline V gives CDR1 SGHVS, CDR2 FQNEAQ. Trimming cost V 10 bases and J 3 bases; bases outside gene matches: 5. The CDR3 loop reads CAIAGKNYNEQFF. DNA of the CDR3: TGTGCCATAGCGGGAAAGAACTACAATGAGCAGTTCTTC.

J is TRBJ1-6 and V is TRBV12-3 or TRBV12-4, with TRBD1 identical over 8 bases. V shed 6 bases, J shed 7 bases, and the junction held 8 bases outside the gene matches. This CDR3 region has 15 residues. The CDR3 DNA is TGTGCCAGCAGATCTCAGGGGGCTCTCAATTCACCCCTCCACTTT. It encodes CASRSQGALNSPLHF.

The chain couples TRBV7-8 to TRBJ2-1, with D unclear. The CDR3 loop spans 14 amino acids. Germline-derived CDR1 and CDR2 are SGHVS and FQNEAQ. The V gene lost 0 bases and the J gene lost 4 bases, with 7 bases spanning the gap. CDR3 residues: CASSLAQEYNEQFF. As DNA, the CDR3 is TGTGCCAGCAGCTTAGCGCAGGAGTACAATGAGCAGTTCTTC.

The rearrangement uses TRBV7-6 and TRBJ2-3, with D uncertain. CDR1 is SGHVS, CDR2 FNYEAQ, per germline. The CDR3 has 12 amino acids. With 5 bases removed from V and 7 bases from J, the gap between germline ends came to 10 bases. CDR3 nucleotide sequence: TGTGCCAGCAGCGACTCCTCGCATACGCAGTATTTT. It is translated as CASSDSSHTQYF.

V and J are TRBV3-1 and TRBJ1-1, with 8 bases fitting TRBD1. The CDR3 is 17 residues long. Per germline, CDR1 LGHDT and CDR2 YNNKEL (reference sequence). J lost 0 bases, V lost 4 bases, and 10 bases had no gene match. As DNA, the CDR3 is TGTGCCAGCAGCCCCGGGGGACAGGTAACAATGAACACTGAAGCTTTCTTT. Protein: CASSPGGQVTMNTEAFF.

The chain carries TRBV5-1 and TRBJ1-3; possible D gene TRBD1, 6 bases. The V gene lost 0 bases and the J gene lost 2 bases, with 9 bases spanning the gap. The CDR3 is 15 amino acids. CDR1 is SGHRS and CDR2 is YFSETQ in the germline V gene. The CDR3 DNA reads as TGCGCCAGCAGCTTGGAGGGGGGAGCTGGAAACACCATATATTTT. It translates to CASSLEGGAGNTIYF.

The chain recombines TRBV18 with TRBJ2-5; a weak D match, TRBD1 (5 bases). V was cut by 3 bases and J by 5 bases, with 16 bases left in between. The length of the CDR3 is 15 residues. CDR1 is KGHSH, CDR2 LQKENI, per germline. The CDR3 nucleotides read TGTGCCAGCTCACCGATGGAAGGGGTCCAGGAGACCCAGTACTTC. Protein product: CASSPMEGVQETQYF.

This clonotype was observed a handful of times. The CDR3 spells CASQRSFEQYF. The CDR3 bases are TGTGCTTCTCAAAGGTCATTCGAGCAGTACTTC. The rearrangement joins TRBV30 to TRBJ2-7; unclear D gene. The length of the CDR3 is 11 residues. The V gene's germline CDR1 is GTSNPN and CDR2 SVGIG (reference sequence).

The chain has TRBV20-1 and TRBJ2-5, with TRBD2 matching over 11 bases. The CDR3 is 15 amino acids. V trimming: 3 bases; J trimming: 0 bases; junction bases outside the gene matches: 3. Looked up from germline, CDR1 is DFQATT and CDR2 is SNEGSKA (reference sequence). The CDR3 is CSARGTSGDQETQYF. The CDR3 DNA reads as TGCAGTGCTAGGGGGACTAGCGGAGACCAAGAGACCCAGTACTTC.